These 17 T cell receptor beta chains were all obtained from the same sample, sequenced in a study of cytomegalovirus exposure and HLA in healthy donors. Vbeta (60) and Jbeta (13) primers were used in the PCR. Libraries were prepared by immunoSEQ multiplex PCR; TCRdb keeps only in-frame clonotypes and omits some of them. Of roughly 130,000 clones listed, over 75% are singletons. The sample taken for sequencing was PBMCs. All receptors derive from a man younger than 40 in good health and CMV-seronegative.

This clone was seen a single time. The rearrangement joins TRBV30 to TRBJ2-1, with D perhaps TRBD1 (6 bases). This CDR3 is built from 14 residues. CDR1 is GTSNPN and CDR2 is SVGIG in the germline V gene (reference sequence). V was trimmed by 8 bases and J by 2 bases, leaving 16 bases between them. The CDR3 DNA reads as TGTGCCACAAACAGGGTGGAAGCCTACAATGAGCAGTTCTTC. Encoded protein: CATNRVEAYNEQFF.

The J gene is TRBJ2-3, the V gene TRBV6-5, with a weak D call TRBD2 (6 bases). This CDR3 region has 15 residues. V lost 0 bases, J lost 1 base, and 8 bases lay in between. Germline loops: CDR1 MNHEY, CDR2 SVGAGI. The DNA for the CDR3 is TGTGCCAGCAGTTACTCGGGGGGACGCACAGATACGCAGTATTTT. It is translated as CASSYSGGRTDTQYF.

In DNA, the CDR3 is TGTGCCAGCAGCCCCACCGGGGGGGTTGGCTACACCTTC. It specifies CASSPTGGVGYTF. V gene TRBV7-2 combines with J gene TRBJ1-2; weak D call: TRBD1 (5 bases). Between the trimmed V and J ends, which lost 5 bases and 7 bases, there was a span of 14 bases. Germline assignment: CDR1 SGHTA and CDR2 FQGNSA. The CDR3 covers 13 residues. The full variable domain, its missing parts supplied by reference TRBV7-2 and TRBJ1-2, is GAGVSQSPSNKVTEKGKDVELRCDPISGHTALYWYRQSLGQGLEFLIYFQGNSAPDKSGLPSDRFSAERTGGSVSTLTIQRTQQEDSAVYLCASSPTGGVGYTFGSGTRLTVV.

V gene TRBV10-2 combines with J gene TRBJ2-3, with D perhaps TRBD1 (6 bases). Germline V gene data show CDR1 as WSHSY and CDR2 as SAAADI. V was clipped by 6 bases and J by 2 bases, with 9 bases between them. The CDR3 sequence is 13 residues long. CDR3 nucleotide sequence: TGCGCCAGCAGAGACAGGCACACAGATACGCAGTATTTT. Translating gives CASRDRHTDTQYF.

A few counts support this clone. The chain joins TRBV19 to TRBJ2-1, with a weak D call TRBD2 (5 bases). The ends were cut back, 2 bases at V and 0 bases at J, with 11 bases in the middle. CDR1 LNHDA and CDR2 SQIVND come from the germline V gene (reference sequence). The CDR3 contains 16 residues. CDR3 loop: CASSIRPGSSYNEQFF. The DNA of the CDR3 is TGTGCCAGTAGTATACGGCCGGGGAGCTCCTACAATGAGCAGTTCTTC.

This chain links TRBV10-3 with TRBJ2-7, with TRBD2 as a possible D gene (7 bases). The V gene lost 11 bases and the J gene lost 4 bases, with 15 bases spanning the gap. CDR3 length equals 12 residues. Per the germline V gene, CDR1 is ENHRY and CDR2 is SYGVKD. The CDR3 region has the DNA TGTGCCTCCTCGGGGGGCAGGTACGAGCAGTACTTC. It specifies CASSGGRYEQYF.

The rearrangement joins TRBV27 to TRBJ1-1; 8 bases match TRBD1. Germline V gives CDR1 MNHEY, CDR2 SMNVEV (reference sequence). The trim removed 4 bases at V and 4 bases at J, leaving 20 bases unmatched. The CDR3 has 19 amino acids. CDR3 sequence: CASSYERRHRQGRRTEAFF. The DNA for the CDR3 is TGTGCCAGCAGTTACGAAAGGAGGCATCGACAGGGGAGGCGCACTGAAGCTTTCTTT.

With respect to this clone: Other nucleotide sequences in the sample specify the same CDR3. The chain joins TRBV7-8 to TRBJ1-2; possibly TRBD1 for D (5 bases). CDR1 and CDR2 (germline): SGHVS, FQNEAQ. V shed 1 base and J shed 7 bases, with 13 bases lying between them. The CDR3 is 14 residues long. CDR3 DNA sequence: TGTGCCAGCAGCTTAGGGCAGGGCCTGGGTGGCTACACCTTC. This codes for CASSLGQGLGGYTF.

The rearrangement joins TRBV11-2 to TRBJ1-2, with 7 bases lining up with TRBD1. CDR1 and CDR2 (germline): SGHAT, FQNNGV. The CDR3 contains 15 residues. Trimming took 4 bases from V and 4 from J; bases not matched to a gene: 9. The CDR3 DNA sequence: TGTGCCAGCAGCTCCGACAGGGCTGTTATCTATGGCTACACCTTC. It translates to CASSSDRAVIYGYTF.

This chain uses TRBV9 with TRBJ2-5, with TRBD2 matching over 10 bases. The CDR3 contains 17 residues. Per germline, CDR1 SGDLS and CDR2 YYNGEE. Germline trimming cut 0 bases from V and 2 bases from J; bases unmatched to any gene: 7. CDR3 loop: CASSVAEAGGKQETQYF. CDR3 in DNA: TGTGCCAGCAGCGTAGCCGAAGCGGGGGGGAAACAAGAGACCCAGTACTTC.

This sequence joins TRBV28 and TRBJ1-1; no clear D. The CDR3 length is 13 residues. Germline V gene data show CDR1 as MDHEN and CDR2 as SYDVKM. V was cut by 10 bases and J by 1 base, with 13 bases left in between. Written as DNA, the CDR3 is TGTGCCACGAGTGTCTCAGGGAACACTGAAGCTTTCTTT. Protein sequence: CATSVSGNTEAFF.

This chain connects TRBV6-1 to TRBJ1-6, with 10 nucleotides matching TRBD1. The trim removed 1 base at V and 9 bases at J, leaving 3 bases unmatched. The length of the CDR3 is 15 residues. Germline V gene data show CDR1 as MNHNS and CDR2 as SASEGT. CDR3 in amino acids: CASSEEGTGASPLHF. CDR3 coding DNA: TGTGCCAGCAGTGAAGAGGGGACAGGGGCTTCACCCCTCCACTTT.

The chain recombines TRBV7-6 with TRBJ2-6; tentative D call: TRBD2 (6 bases). Germline CDR1 reads SGHVS; CDR2 reads FNYEAQ. The CDR3 runs 15 residues. Trimming pared 1 base from V and 2 bases from J, leaving 6 bases between. Here the CDR3 reads CASSLGGAGANVLTF. The CDR3 nucleotides are TGTGCCAGCAGCTTAGGGGGGGCTGGGGCCAACGTCCTGACTTTC.

A single count supports this clone. The chain carries TRBV15 and TRBJ1-1; 9 nucleotides agree with TRBD1. CDR3 length: 13 residues. Trimming removed 5 bases from V and 4 bases from J; junction bases left unmatched: 2. From germline, CDR1 is LNHNV and CDR2 YYDKDF (reference sequence). The CDR3 coding sequence is TGTGCCACCAGCGGACAGGGGAGCACTGAAGCTTTCTTT. It specifies CATSGQGSTEAFF.

This rearrangement joins TRBV5-4 to TRBJ2-5; weak D call: TRBD2 (6 bases). The ends were cut back, 5 bases at V and 1 base at J, with 9 bases in the middle. The CDR3 covers 13 residues. CDR1 SGHNT and CDR2 YYREEE come from the germline V gene (reference sequence). Written as DNA, the CDR3 is TGTGCCAGCAGACCGGGACTCCAAGAGACCCAGTACTTC. As protein: CASRPGLQETQYF.

CDR3 residues: CATSREGGGTDGYTF. CDR3 nucleotides: TGTGCCACCAGCAGAGAAGGGGGTGGTACCGATGGCTACACCTTC. The chain has TRBV15 and TRBJ1-2; possible D gene TRBD1, 6 bases. CDR3 length: 15 residues. The germline gives CDR1 LNHNV, CDR2 YYDKDF (reference sequence). Trimming pared 0 bases from V and 6 bases from J, leaving 14 bases between.

The V and J genes are TRBV28 and TRBJ1-5; no clear D. Between the trimmed V and J ends, which lost 7 bases and 7 bases, there was a span of 11 bases. Germline V lookup: CDR1 MDHEN, CDR2 SYDVKM. This CDR3 is 12 amino acids long. CDR3 bases: TGTGCCAGCACCTCTAGTGGCCAGCCCCAGCATTTT. The encoded protein is CASTSSGQPQHF.